These 6 T cell receptor beta chains were all obtained from the same sample, sequenced in a study of CD8 T cells in Susac syndrome. Random-hexamer reverse transcription was applied to roughly 0.45 to 1 ug RNA. TCRdb itself ran the immunoSEQ multiplex PCR reads through MiXCR, one entry per CDR3 protein. The sample holds 200,000 or so distinct CDR3 sequences, 90% to 95% seen once. The sequencing sample was made of CD4+ T cells from PBMCs. These receptors were collected from a human donor with multiple sclerosis.

The J gene is TRBJ1-6, the V gene TRBV30; the D is unclear. This CDR3 is 11 amino acids long. CDR1 and CDR2 (germline): GTSNPN, SVGIG (reference sequence). The V end was cut by 1 base, the J end by 10 bases, with 5 bases between. CDR3 DNA sequence: TGTGCCTGGAGTGGTGTATCACCCCTCCACTTT. Protein product: CAWSGVSPLHF.

V is TRBV20-1 and J is TRBJ2-3; D may be TRBD2 (6 bases). The CDR3 consists of 12 residues. V was clipped by 4 bases and J by 3 bases, with 8 bases between them. CDR1 DFQATT and CDR2 SNEGSKA come from the germline V gene (reference sequence). Here the CDR3 reads CSATLATDTQYF. The DNA of the CDR3 is TGCAGTGCTACCCTAGCGACAGATACGCAGTATTTT.

J is TRBJ2-1 and V is TRBV20-1, with 8 bases aligning to TRBD2. Looked up from germline, CDR1 is DFQATT and CDR2 is SNEGSKA (reference sequence). Losses at the gene ends were 5 bases for V and 0 bases for J; bases not matched to a gene: 9. CDR3 length: 16 amino acids. The CDR3 DNA reads as TGCAGTGCTCCGGGGCGGGAGGCAAGCTCCTACAATGAGCAGTTCTTC. It yields the protein CSAPGREASSYNEQFF.

The V gene is TRBV20-1, the J gene TRBJ2-7; 12 positions agree with TRBD1. The CDR3 is 15 amino acids. V trimming: 5 bases; J trimming: 6 bases; junction bases outside the gene matches: 11. Looked up from germline, CDR1 is DFQATT and CDR2 is SNEGSKA (reference sequence). The CDR3 nucleotides read TGCAGTGCTTCGAACAGGGGGGACAGGGGGCGCGAGCAGTACTTC. Translating gives CSASNRGDRGREQYF.

This rearrangement joins TRBV5-4 to TRBJ1-2; 8 nucleotides line up with TRBD1. Per the germline V gene, CDR1 is SGHNT and CDR2 is YYREEE (reference sequence). V trimming: 3 bases; J trimming: 6 bases; junction bases outside the gene matches: 4. CDR3 size: 13 residues. CDR3 loop: CASSSGQEDGYTF. In DNA, the CDR3 is TGTGCCAGCAGCTCGGGACAGGAGGATGGCTACACCTTC.

V and J are TRBV29-1 and TRBJ1-1; 9 nucleotides line up with TRBD1. Germline V gene sequence: CDR1 SQVTM, CDR2 ANQGSEA. V lost 5 bases, J lost 10 bases, and 5 bases stayed unmatched. The CDR3 has 11 amino acids. The CDR3 here is CSVPTTGGAFF. CDR3 DNA sequence: TGCAGCGTTCCTACGACAGGGGGAGCTTTCTTT.